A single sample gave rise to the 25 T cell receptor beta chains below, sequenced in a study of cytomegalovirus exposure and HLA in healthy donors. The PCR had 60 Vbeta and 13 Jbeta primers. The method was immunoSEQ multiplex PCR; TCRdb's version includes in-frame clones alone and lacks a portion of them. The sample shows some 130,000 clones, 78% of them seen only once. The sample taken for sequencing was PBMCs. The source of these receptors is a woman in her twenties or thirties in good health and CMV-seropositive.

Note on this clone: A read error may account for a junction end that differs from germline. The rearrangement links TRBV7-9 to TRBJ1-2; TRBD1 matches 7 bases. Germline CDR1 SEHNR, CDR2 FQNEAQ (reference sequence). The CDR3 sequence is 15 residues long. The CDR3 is CSSSLGTQGRSGYTF. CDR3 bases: TGTTCCAGCAGCTTAGGGACACAGGGGCGAAGTGGCTACACCTTC.

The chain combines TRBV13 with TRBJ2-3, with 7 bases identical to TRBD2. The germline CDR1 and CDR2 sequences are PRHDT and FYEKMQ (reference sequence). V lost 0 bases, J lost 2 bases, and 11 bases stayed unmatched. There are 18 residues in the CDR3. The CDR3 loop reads CASSLGAWGGRNTDTQYF. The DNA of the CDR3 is TGTGCCAGCAGCTTAGGAGCGTGGGGGGGACGGAACACAGATACGCAGTATTTT.

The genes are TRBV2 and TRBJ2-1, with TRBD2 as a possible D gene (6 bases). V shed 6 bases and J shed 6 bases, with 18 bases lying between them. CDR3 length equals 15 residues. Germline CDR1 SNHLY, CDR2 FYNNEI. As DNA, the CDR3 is TGTGCCAGCAGGCTGGACGATATCGGGAGCAATGAGCAGTTCTTC. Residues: CASRLDDIGSNEQFF.

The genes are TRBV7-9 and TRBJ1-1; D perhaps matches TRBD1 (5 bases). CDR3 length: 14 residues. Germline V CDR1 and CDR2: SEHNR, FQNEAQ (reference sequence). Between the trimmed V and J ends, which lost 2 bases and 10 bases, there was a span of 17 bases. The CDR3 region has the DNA TGTGCCAGCAGCTTACTCGCTGGGGGGGTGGGAGCTTTCTTT. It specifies CASSLLAGGVGAFF.

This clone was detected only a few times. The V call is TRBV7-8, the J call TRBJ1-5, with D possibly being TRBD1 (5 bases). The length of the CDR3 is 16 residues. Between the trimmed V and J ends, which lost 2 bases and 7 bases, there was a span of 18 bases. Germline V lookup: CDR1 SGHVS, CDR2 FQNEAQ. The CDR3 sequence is CASSLNVNRGWQPQHF. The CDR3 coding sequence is TGTGCCAGCAGCTTAAACGTGAATCGGGGGTGGCAGCCCCAGCATTTT. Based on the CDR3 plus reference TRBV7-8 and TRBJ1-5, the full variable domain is GAGVSQSPRYKVAKRGQDVALRCDPISGHVSLFWYQQALGQGPEFLTYFQNEAQLDKSGLPSDRFFAERPEGSVSTLKIQRTQQEDSAVYLCASSLNVNRGWQPQHFGDGTRLSIL.

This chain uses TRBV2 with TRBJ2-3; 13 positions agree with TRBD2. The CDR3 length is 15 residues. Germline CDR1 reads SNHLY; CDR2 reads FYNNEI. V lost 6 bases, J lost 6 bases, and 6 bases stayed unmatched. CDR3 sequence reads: CASRALAGGPDTQYF. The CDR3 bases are TGTGCCAGCAGGGCACTAGCGGGGGGGCCGGATACGCAGTATTTT.

The CDR3 reads CAWRGLSSPLHF. CDR3 nucleotides: TGTGCCTGGAGGGGCCTCAGTTCACCCCTCCACTTT. This chain links TRBV30 with TRBJ1-6; D not certain. The CDR3 spans 12 residues. Per the germline V gene, CDR1 is GTSNPN and CDR2 is SVGIG (reference sequence). V was clipped by 3 bases and J by 9 bases, with 9 bases between them.

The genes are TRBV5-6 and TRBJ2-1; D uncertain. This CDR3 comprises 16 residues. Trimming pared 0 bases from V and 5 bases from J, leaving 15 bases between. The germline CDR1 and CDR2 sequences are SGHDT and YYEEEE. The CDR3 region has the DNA TGTGCCAGCAGCTTGGTACCCACAATTTATAACAATGAGCAGTTCTTC. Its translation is CASSLVPTIYNNEQFF. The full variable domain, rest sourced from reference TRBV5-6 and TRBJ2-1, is DAGVTQSPTHLIKTRGQQVTLRCSPKSGHDTVSWYQQALGQGPQFIFQYYEEEERQRGNFPDRFSGHQFPNYSSELNVNALLLGDSALYLCASSLVPTIYNNEQFFGPGTRLTVL.

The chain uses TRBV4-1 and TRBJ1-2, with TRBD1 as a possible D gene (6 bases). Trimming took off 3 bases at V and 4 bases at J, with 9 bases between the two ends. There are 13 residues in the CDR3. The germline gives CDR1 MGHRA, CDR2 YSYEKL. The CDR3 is CASSQGAGYGYTF. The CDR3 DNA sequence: TGCGCCAGCAGCCAGGGGGCAGGCTATGGCTACACCTTC.

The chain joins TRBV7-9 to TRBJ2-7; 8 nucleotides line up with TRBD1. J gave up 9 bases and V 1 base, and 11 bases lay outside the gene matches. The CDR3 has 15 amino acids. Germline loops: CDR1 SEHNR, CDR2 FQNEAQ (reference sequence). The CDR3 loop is CASSLDVGQGARQYF. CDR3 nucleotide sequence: TGTGCCAGCAGCTTAGACGTGGGGCAGGGGGCGAGGCAGTACTTC.

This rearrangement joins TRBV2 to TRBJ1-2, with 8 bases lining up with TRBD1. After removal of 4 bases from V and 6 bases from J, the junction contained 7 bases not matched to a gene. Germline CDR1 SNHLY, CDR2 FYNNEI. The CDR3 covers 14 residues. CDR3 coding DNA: TGTGCCAGCAGTGGCGAGGACAGGGTAAATGGCTACACCTTC. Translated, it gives CASSGEDRVNGYTF.

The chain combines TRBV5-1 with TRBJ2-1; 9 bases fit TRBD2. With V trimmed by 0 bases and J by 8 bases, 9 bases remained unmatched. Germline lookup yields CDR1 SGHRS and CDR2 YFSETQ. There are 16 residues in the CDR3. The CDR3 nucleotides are TGCGCCAGCAGCTTGGCCAAGGCGGGGGGGCCGCATGAGCAGTTCTTC. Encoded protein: CASSLAKAGGPHEQFF.

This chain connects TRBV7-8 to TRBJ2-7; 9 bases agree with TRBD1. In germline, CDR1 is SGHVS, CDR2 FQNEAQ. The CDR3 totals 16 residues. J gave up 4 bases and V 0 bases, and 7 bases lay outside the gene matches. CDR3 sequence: CASSLAAGQGIYEQYF. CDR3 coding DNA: TGTGCCAGCAGCTTAGCGGCGGGACAGGGAATTTACGAGCAGTACTTC.

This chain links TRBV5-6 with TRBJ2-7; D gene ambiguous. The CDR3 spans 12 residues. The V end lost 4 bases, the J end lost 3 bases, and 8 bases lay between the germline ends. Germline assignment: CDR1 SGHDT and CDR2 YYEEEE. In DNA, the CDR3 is TGTGCCAGCAGCGATACAAGCTACGAGCAGTACTTC. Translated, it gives CASSDTSYEQYF.

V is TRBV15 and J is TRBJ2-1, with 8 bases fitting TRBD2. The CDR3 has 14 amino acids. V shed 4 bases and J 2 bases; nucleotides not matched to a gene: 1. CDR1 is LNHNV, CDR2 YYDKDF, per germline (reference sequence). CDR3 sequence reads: CATSKGLAYNEQFF. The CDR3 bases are TGTGCCACCAGCAAGGGACTAGCCTACAATGAGCAGTTCTTC.

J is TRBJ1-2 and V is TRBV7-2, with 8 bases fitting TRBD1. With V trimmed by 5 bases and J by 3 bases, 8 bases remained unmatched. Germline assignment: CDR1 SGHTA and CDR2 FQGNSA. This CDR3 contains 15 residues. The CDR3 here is CASSQQGTGDYGYTF. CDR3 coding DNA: TGTGCCAGCAGCCAGCAGGGGACAGGAGACTATGGCTACACCTTC.

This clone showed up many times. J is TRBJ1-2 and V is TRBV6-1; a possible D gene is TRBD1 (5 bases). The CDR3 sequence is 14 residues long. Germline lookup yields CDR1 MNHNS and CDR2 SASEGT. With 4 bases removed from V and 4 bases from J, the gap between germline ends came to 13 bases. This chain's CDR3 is CASSAEGPTYGYTF. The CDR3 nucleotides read TGTGCCAGCAGTGCGGAGGGACCTACCTATGGCTACACCTTC.

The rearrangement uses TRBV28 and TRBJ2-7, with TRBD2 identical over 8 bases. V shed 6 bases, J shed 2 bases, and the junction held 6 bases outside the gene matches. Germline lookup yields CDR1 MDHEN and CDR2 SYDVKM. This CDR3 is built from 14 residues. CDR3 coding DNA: TGTGCCAGCAGCCGGGGGGGAATCCCCTACGAGCAGTACTTC. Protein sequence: CASSRGGIPYEQYF.

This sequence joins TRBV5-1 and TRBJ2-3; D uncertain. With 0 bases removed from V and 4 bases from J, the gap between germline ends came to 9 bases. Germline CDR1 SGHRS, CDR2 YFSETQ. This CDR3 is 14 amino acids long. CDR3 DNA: TGCGCCAGCAGCTTGGCGGGTGGCCCAGATACGCAGTATTTT. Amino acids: CASSLAGGPDTQYF.

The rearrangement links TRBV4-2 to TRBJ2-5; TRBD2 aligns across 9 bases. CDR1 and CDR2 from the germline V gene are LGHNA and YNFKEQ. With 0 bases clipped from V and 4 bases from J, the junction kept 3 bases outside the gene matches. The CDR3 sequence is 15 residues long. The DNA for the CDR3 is TGTGCCAGCAGCCAAGATAGCGGGGGCGGAGAGACCCAGTACTTC. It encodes CASSQDSGGGETQYF.

The CDR3 here is CASSPFEGKETQYF. CDR3 sequence (DNA): TGTGCCAGCAGTCCCTTCGAGGGTAAAGAGACCCAGTACTTC. This chain uses TRBV7-2 with TRBJ2-5; possibly TRBD2 for D (5 bases). V was cut by 6 bases and J by 3 bases, with 14 bases left in between. Looked up from germline, CDR1 is SGHTA and CDR2 is FQGNSA. The CDR3 length is 14 residues.

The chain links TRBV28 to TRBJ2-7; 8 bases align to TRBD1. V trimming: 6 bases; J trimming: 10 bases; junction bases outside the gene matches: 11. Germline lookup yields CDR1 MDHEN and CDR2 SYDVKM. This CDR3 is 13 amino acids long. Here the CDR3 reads CASRAGDRKDQYF. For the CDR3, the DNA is TGTGCCAGCAGAGCCGGGGACAGGAAGGATCAGTACTTC. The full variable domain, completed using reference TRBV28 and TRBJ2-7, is DVKVTQSSRYLVKRTGEKVFLECVQDMDHENMFWYRQDPGLGLRLIYFSYDVKMKEKGDIPEGYSVSREKKERFSLILESASTNQTSMYLCASRAGDRKDQYFGPGTRLTVT.

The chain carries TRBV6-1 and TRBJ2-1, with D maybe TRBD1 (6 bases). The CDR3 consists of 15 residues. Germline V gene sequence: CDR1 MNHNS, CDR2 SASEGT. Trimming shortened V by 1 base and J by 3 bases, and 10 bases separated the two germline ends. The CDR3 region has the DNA TGTGCCAGCAGTGAAGACAGGGCTGTCTACAATGAGCAGTTCTTC. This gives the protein CASSEDRAVYNEQFF.

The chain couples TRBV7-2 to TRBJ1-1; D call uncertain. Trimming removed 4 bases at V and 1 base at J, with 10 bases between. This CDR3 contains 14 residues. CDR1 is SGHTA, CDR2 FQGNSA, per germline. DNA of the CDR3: TGTGCCAGCAGCTCCTCTTACACGAACACTGAAGCTTTCTTT. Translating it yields CASSSSYTNTEAFF.

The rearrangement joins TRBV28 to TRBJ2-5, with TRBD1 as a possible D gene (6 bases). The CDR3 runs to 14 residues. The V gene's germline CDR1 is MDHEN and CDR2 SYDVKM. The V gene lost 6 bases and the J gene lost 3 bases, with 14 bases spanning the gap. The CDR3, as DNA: TGTGCCAGCAGCCGCAGGGACACAGAAGAGACCCAGTACTTC. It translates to CASSRRDTEETQYF.